The following is a T cell receptor beta chain sequence with its context. Its antigen is unidentified. The CDR3 is 14 residues long. The source of the sample is a study of OX40 agonist ivuxolimab in advanced cancers. Study-wide background: Given to patients was ivuxolimab, an agonistic anti-OX40 (CD134) antibody. The dose-escalation cohort was roughly 83% male, with a mean age of around 54 years, ranging about 23 to 79. Partial responses were seen in three patients, one with hepatocellular carcinoma and two with cutaneous melanoma. Study-wide points: The study observed clonal expansion of CD4+ and CD8+ blood T cells by week 6 at 0.1 to 3.0 mg/kg.

Measured with immunoSEQ multiplex PCR; TCRdb has only the in-frame clones, and not every one. The table has 25,000 to 40,000 clones, 70% to 85% seen once. This sequence originates from an adult with an advanced solid tumor such as melanoma, head and neck, liver or kidney cancer. V gene TRBV21-1 combines with J gene TRBJ2-4. TRBV21-1 is an annotated pseudogene. The source was CD4+ or CD8+ T cells sorted from blood, collected in a trial of the OX40 agonist ivuxolimab. The CDR3 is CASIPNGAKNIQYF. CDR3 nucleotide sequence: TGTGCCAGCATCCCGAATGGTGCCAAAAACATTCAGTACTTC.